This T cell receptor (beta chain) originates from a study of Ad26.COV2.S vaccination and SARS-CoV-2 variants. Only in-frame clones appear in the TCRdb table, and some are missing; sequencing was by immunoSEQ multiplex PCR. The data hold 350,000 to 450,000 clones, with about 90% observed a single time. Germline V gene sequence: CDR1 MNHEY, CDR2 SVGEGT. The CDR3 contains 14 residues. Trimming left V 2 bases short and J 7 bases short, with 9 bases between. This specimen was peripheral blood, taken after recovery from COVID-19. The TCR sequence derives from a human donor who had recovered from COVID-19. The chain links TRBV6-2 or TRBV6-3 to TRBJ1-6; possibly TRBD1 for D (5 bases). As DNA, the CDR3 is TGTGCCAGCAGTTACAGGGGCATCAATTCACCCCTCCACTTT. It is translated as CASSYRGINSPLHF.